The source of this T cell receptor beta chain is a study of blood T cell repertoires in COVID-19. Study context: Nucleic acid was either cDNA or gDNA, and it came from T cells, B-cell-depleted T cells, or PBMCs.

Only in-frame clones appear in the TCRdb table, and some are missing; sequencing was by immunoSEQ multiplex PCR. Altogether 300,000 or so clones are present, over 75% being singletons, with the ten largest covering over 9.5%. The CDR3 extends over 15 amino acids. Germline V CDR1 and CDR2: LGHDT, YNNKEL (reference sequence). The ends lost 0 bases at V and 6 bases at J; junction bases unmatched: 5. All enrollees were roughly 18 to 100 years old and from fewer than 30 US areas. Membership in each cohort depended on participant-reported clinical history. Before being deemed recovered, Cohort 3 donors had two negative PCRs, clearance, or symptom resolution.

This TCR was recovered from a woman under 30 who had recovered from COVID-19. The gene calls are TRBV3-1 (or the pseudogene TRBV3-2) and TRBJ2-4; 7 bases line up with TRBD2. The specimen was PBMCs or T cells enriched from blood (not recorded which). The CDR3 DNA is TGTGCCAGCAGCCAAGATTCGGGGGGTCCAAACATTCAGTACTTC. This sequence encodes CASSQDSGGPNIQYF.